The 13 T cell receptor beta chains below all came from one sample that was sequenced in a study of T cell responses to AZD1222 COVID-19 vaccine. Assay used: immunoSEQ multiplex PCR; TCRdb lists only in-frame clones, some missing. The sample lists 150,000 to 160,000 clones, 70% to 90% occurring once. The sequencing used peripheral blood, collected on day 0 of MenACWY control vaccination. The source of these receptors is an adult in good health.

This clone has more than one count but fewer than ten. V and J are TRBV6-2 or TRBV6-3 and TRBJ1-2, with D possibly TRBD1 on 6 matching bases. The V end was cut by 5 bases, the J end by 4 bases, with 8 bases between. In germline, CDR1 is MNHEY, CDR2 SVGEGT. The CDR3 has 12 amino acids. CDR3 bases: TGTGCCAGCAGTCAACAGGGCTATGGCTACACCTTC. This gives the protein CASSQQGYGYTF.

V is TRBV3-1 (or the pseudogene TRBV3-2) and J is TRBJ2-3, with 7 bases lining up with TRBD2. Germline CDR1 LGHDT, CDR2 YNNKEL (reference sequence). Trimming removed 4 bases from V and 3 bases from J; junction bases left unmatched: 10. The CDR3 is 16 amino acids. CDR3 sequence reads: CASSPLGGGITDTQYF. The CDR3, as DNA: TGTGCCAGCAGCCCATTGGGGGGGGGAATTACAGATACGCAGTATTTT.

J is TRBJ1-5 and V is TRBV30; D gene uncertain. Germline-derived CDR1 and CDR2 are GTSNPN and SVGIG (reference sequence). V shed 2 bases and J shed 4 bases, with 9 bases lying between them. CDR3 length: 13 amino acids. Here the CDR3 DNA reads TGTGCCTGGAGTCTGGCAGTTAATCAGCCCCAGCATTTT. This codes for CAWSLAVNQPQHF.

This clone was counted once. The chain carries TRBV9 and TRBJ2-3; 7 nucleotides line up with TRBD2. Germline V gene sequence: CDR1 SGDLS, CDR2 YYNGEE. Germline trimming cut 0 bases from V and 3 bases from J; bases unmatched to any gene: 4. The CDR3 has 15 residues. CDR3 coding DNA: TGTGCCAGCAGCGTAGGCAGCGGGGAGACAGATACGCAGTATTTT. It codes for CASSVGSGETDTQYF.

This chain uses TRBV7-2 with TRBJ1-5, with TRBD1 matching 8 bases. Trimming cost V 1 base and J 1 base; bases outside gene matches: 0. This CDR3 contains 15 residues. CDR1 and CDR2 from the germline V gene are SGHTA and FQGNSA. The CDR3 loop reads CASSLGQGSNQPQHF. In DNA form, the CDR3 reads TGTGCCAGCAGCTTAGGACAGGGGAGCAATCAGCCCCAGCATTTT.

The chain couples TRBV7-9 to TRBJ1-1; D not resolved. Trimming left V 3 bases short and J 0 bases short, with 8 bases between. The CDR3 has 14 amino acids. The V gene's germline CDR1 is SEHNR and CDR2 FQNEAQ (reference sequence). The CDR3 region is CASSLGSLNTEAFF. Written as DNA, the CDR3 is TGTGCCAGCAGCTTGGGCAGCCTGAACACTGAAGCTTTCTTT.

The CDR3 region has the DNA TGCGCCAGCAGCCAAGCCGGGGTAATGAACACTGAAGCTTTCTTT. It encodes CASSQAGVMNTEAFF. This sequence joins TRBV4-1 and TRBJ1-1; D is unclear. CDR3 length equals 15 residues. Trimming shortened V by 1 base and J by 0 bases, and 9 bases separated the two germline ends. Germline CDR1 and CDR2: MGHRA and YSYEKL.

The chain couples TRBV19 to TRBJ2-1; 15 nucleotides agree with TRBD2. The CDR3 covers 18 residues. V lost 6 bases to trimming and J lost 10 bases; unmatched junction nucleotides: 16. The germline V gene encodes CDR1 LNHDA and CDR2 SQIVND (reference sequence). In DNA, the CDR3 is TGTGCCAGTAGCCAAGGACTAGCGGGGGGGCCCCTATCCTGGGAGCAGTTCTTC. It yields the protein CASSQGLAGGPLSWEQFF.

The chain recombines TRBV23-1 with TRBJ1-2, with 8 nucleotides matching TRBD1. TRBV23-1 is an ORF, with its function uncertain. V lost 6 bases to trimming and J lost 6 bases; unmatched junction nucleotides: 3. The CDR3 loop spans 12 amino acids. The CDR3 DNA sequence: TGCGCCAGCAGCCCAGGGGGCCATGGCTACACCTTC. This gives the protein CASSPGGHGYTF.

With regard to this clone: Other nucleotide sequences in the sample specify the same CDR3. The V call is TRBV6-6, the J call TRBJ1-2; D gene ambiguous. V lost 0 bases, J lost 4 bases, and 9 bases lay in between. This CDR3 region has 14 residues. Per the germline V gene, CDR1 is MNHNY and CDR2 is SVGAGI (reference sequence). The CDR3 sequence is CASSYSGTLYGYTF. CDR3 DNA: TGTGCCAGCAGTTACTCGGGAACACTCTATGGCTACACCTTC.

The chain links TRBV10-1 to TRBJ1-1; no clear D. The V end was cut by 2 bases, the J end by 11 bases, with 12 bases between. This CDR3 comprises 12 residues. Germline V gene lookup returns CDR1 WNHNN and CDR2 SYGVQD (reference sequence). The CDR3 nucleotides read TGCGCCAGCAGTGAGGGACCCTCCGCCGCTTTCTTT. Translating it yields CASSEGPSAAFF.

The rearrangement joins TRBV6-2 or TRBV6-3 to TRBJ1-1; D is uncertain. V was clipped by 6 bases and J by 10 bases, with 21 bases between them. This CDR3 region has 14 residues. Germline V gives CDR1 MNHEY, CDR2 SVGEGT. Here the CDR3 reads CASRPHINGPGAFF. CDR3 coding DNA: TGTGCCAGCAGGCCTCACATAAATGGGCCTGGAGCTTTCTTT.

This clone was recorded once. The chain uses TRBV27 and TRBJ2-7; no firm D call. Trimming pared 0 bases from V and 6 bases from J, leaving 9 bases between. CDR1 MNHEY and CDR2 SMNVEV come from the germline V gene (reference sequence). The CDR3 contains 13 residues. CDR3: CASSLSISGEQYF. DNA of the CDR3: TGTGCCAGCAGTTTATCGATTTCCGGCGAGCAGTACTTC.